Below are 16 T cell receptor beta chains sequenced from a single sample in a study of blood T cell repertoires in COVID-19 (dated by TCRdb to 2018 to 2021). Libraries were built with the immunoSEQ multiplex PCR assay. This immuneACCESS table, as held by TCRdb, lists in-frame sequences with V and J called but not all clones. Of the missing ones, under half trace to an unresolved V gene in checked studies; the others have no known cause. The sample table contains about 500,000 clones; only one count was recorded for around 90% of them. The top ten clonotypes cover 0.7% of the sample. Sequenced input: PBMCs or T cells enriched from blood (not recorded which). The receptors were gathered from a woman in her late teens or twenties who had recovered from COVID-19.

CDR3 protein: CAWSTGREKLFF. The CDR3 region has the DNA TGTGCCTGGAGTACCGGCAGGGAAAAACTGTTTTTT. This rearrangement joins TRBV30 to TRBJ1-4; D uncertain. The length of the CDR3 is 12 residues. CDR1 GTSNPN and CDR2 SVGIG come from the germline V gene (reference sequence). Trimming removed 2 bases from V and 8 bases from J, with 9 bases in between.

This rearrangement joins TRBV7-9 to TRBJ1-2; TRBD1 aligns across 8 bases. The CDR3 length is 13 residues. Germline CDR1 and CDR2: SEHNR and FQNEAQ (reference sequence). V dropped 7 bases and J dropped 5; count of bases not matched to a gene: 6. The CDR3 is CASTQGAWYGYTF. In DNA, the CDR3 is TGTGCCAGCACCCAGGGGGCATGGTATGGCTACACCTTC.

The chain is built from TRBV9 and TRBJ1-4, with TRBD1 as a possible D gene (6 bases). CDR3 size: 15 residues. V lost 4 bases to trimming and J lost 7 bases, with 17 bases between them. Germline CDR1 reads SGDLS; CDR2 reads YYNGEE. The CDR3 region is CASSREGDKGEKLFF. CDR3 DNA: TGTGCCAGCAGCCGAGAGGGGGATAAAGGTGAAAAACTGTTTTTT.

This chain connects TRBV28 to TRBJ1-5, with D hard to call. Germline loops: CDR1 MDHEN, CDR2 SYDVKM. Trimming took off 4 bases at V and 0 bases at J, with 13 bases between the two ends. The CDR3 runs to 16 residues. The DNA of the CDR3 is TGTGCCAGCAGTTCAGGAGAGGGCTATAGCAATCAGCCCCAGCATTTT. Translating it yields CASSSGEGYSNQPQHF.

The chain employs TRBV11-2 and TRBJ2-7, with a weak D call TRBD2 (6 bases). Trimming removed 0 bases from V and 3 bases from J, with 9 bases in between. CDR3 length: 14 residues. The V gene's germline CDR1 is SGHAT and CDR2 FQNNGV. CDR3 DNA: TGTGCCAGCAGCTTAGAAACGGGGGACTACGAGCAGTACTTC. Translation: CASSLETGDYEQYF.

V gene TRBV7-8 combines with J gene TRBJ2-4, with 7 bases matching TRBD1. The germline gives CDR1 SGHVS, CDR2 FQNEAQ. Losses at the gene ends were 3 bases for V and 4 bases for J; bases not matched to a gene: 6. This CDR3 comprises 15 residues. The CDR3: CASSLSGTAKNIQYF. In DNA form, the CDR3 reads TGTGCCAGCAGCTTGTCAGGGACAGCAAAAAACATTCAGTACTTC.

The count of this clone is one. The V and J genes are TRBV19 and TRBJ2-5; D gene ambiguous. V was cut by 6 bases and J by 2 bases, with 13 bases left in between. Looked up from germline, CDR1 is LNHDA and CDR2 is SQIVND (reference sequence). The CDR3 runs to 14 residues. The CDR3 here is CASRFNRDQETQYF. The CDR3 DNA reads TGTGCCAGTAGATTCAACAGAGATCAAGAGACCCAGTACTTC. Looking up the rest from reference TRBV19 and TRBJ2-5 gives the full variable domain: DGGITQSPKYLFRKEGQNVTLSCEQNLNHDAMYWYRQDPGQGLRLIYYSQIVNDFQKGDIAEGYSVSREKKESFPLTVTSAQKNPTAFYLCASRFNRDQETQYFGPGTRLLVL.

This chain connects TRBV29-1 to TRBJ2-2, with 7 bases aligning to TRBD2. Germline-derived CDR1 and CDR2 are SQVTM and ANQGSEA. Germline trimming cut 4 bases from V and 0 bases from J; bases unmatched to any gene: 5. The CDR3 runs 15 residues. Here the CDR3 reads CSVGASGPNTGELFF. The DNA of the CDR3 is TGCAGCGTTGGGGCTAGCGGACCGAACACCGGGGAGCTGTTTTTT.

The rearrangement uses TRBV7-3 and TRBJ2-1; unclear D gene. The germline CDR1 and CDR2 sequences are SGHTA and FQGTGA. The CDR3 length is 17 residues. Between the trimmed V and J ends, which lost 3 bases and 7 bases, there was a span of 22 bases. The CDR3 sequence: CASSFGVSRSALNEQFF. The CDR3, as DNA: TGTGCCAGCAGCTTTGGTGTTAGCCGATCAGCCCTAAATGAGCAGTTCTTC.

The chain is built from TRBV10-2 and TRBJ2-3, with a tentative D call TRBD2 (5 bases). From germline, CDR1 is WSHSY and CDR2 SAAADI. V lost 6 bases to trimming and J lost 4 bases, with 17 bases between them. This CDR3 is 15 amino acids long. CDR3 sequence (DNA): TGCGCCAGCAGCCCCGAGGGCCAAGGAGCAGATACGCAGTATTTT. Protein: CASSPEGQGADTQYF.

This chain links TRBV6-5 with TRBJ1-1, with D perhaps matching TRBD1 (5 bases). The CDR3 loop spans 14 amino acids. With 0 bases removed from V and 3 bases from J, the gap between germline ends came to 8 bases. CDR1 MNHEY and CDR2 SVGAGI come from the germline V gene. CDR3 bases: TGTGCCAGCAGTTACTCCAGGGTTTACACTGAAGCTTTCTTT. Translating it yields CASSYSRVYTEAFF.

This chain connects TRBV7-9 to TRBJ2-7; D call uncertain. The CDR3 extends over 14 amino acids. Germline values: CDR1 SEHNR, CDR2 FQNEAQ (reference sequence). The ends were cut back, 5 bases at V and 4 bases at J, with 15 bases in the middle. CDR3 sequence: CASSPTRQVYEQYF. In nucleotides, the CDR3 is TGTGCCAGCAGCCCAACACGACAAGTATACGAGCAGTACTTC.

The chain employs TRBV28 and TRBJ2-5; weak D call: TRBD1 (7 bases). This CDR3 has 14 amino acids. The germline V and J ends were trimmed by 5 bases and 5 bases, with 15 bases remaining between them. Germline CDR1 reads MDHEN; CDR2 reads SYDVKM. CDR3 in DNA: TGTGCCAGCAGTCTATCAGGGGGGAGGGAGACCCAGTACTTC. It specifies CASSLSGGRETQYF.

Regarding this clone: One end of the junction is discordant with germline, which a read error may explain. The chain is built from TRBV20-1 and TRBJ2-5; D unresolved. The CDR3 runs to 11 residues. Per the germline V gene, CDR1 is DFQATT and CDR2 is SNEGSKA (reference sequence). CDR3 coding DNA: TGCAGTGCTAGCTCAAAAGAGATCCAGTACTTC. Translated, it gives CSASSKEIQYF.

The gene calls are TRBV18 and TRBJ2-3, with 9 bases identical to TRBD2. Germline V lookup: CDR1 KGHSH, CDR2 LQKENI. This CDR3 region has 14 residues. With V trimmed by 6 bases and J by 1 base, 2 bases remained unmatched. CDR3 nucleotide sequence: TGTGCCAGCTCCCCTAGCGGGGGCACAGATACGCAGTATTTT. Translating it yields CASSPSGGTDTQYF.

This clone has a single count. The CDR3 sequence: CASTPGRESDTQYF. In DNA, the CDR3 is TGTGCCAGTACCCCAGGGAGGGAATCGGATACGCAGTATTTT. The gene calls are TRBV19 and TRBJ2-3; 7 bases map to TRBD2. There are 14 residues in the CDR3. Germline V gene lookup returns CDR1 LNHDA and CDR2 SQIVND (reference sequence). The J segment lost 6 bases and the V segment lost 7 bases, leaving 10 bases of the junction unmatched. The full variable domain, with the rest looked up from reference TRBV19 and TRBJ2-3, is DGGITQSPKYLFRKEGQNVTLSCEQNLNHDAMYWYRQDPGQGLRLIYYSQIVNDFQKGDIAEGYSVSREKKESFPLTVTSAQKNPTAFYLCASTPGRESDTQYFGPGTRLTVL.